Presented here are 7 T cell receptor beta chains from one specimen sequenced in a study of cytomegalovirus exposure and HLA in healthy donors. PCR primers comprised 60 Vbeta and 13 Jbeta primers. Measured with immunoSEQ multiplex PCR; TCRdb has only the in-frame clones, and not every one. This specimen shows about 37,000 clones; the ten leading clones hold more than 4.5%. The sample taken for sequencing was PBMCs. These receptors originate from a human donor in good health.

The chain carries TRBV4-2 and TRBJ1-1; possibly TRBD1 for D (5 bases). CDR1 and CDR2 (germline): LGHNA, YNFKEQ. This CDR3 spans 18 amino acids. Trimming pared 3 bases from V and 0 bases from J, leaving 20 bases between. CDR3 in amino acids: CASSQTGTFRDMNTEAFF. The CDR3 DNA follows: TGTGCCAGCAGCCAGACCGGCACGTTCAGGGATATGAACACTGAAGCTTTCTTT.

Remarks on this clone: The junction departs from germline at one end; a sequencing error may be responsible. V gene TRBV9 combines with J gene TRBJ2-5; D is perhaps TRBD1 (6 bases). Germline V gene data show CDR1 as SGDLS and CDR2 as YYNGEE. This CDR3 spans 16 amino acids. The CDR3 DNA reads TGTGCCAGCAGTGTAGGAAGGACAGTGTGGCAAGAGACCCAGTACTTC. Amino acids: CASSVGRTVWQETQYF. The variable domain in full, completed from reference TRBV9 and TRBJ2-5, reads DSGVTQTPKHLITATGQRVTLRCSPRSGDLSVYWYQQSLDQGLQFLIQYYNGEERAKGNILERFSAQQFPDLHSELNLSSLELGDSALYFCASSVGRTVWQETQYFGPGTRLLVL.

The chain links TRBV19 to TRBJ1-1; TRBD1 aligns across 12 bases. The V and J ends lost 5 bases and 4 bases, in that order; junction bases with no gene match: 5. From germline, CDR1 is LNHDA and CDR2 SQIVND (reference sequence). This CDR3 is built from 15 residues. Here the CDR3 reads CASSRDRGRRTEAFF. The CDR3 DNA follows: TGTGCCAGTAGTCGGGACAGGGGGCGGCGCACTGAAGCTTTCTTT.

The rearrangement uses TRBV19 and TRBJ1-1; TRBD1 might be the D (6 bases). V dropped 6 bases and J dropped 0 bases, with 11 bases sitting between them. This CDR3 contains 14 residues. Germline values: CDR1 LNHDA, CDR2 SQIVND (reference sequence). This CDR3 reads CASRTGHMNTEAFF. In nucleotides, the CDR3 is TGTGCCAGTAGAACAGGGCACATGAACACTGAAGCTTTCTTT.

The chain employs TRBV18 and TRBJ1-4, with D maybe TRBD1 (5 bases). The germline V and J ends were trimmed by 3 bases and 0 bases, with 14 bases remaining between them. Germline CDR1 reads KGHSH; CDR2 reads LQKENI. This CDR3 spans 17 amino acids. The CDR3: CASSPRDSGATNEKLFF. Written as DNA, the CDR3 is TGTGCCAGCTCACCCCGAGACAGTGGGGCAACTAATGAAAAACTGTTTTTT.

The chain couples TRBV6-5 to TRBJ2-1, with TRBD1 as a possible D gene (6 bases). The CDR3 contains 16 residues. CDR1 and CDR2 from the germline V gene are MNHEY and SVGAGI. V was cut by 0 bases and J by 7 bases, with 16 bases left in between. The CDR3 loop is CASSYSRRGGKNEQFF. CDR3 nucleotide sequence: TGTGCCAGCAGTTACTCGAGGAGAGGGGGTAAGAATGAGCAGTTCTTC.

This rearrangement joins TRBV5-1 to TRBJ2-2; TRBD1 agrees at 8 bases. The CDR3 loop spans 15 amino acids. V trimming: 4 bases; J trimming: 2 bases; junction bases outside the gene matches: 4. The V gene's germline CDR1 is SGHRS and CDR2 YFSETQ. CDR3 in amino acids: CASSRQGSNTGELFF. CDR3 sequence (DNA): TGCGCCAGCAGCAGACAGGGGAGTAACACCGGGGAGCTGTTTTTT.